The sequence of this T cell receptor (beta chain) was determined in a study of cytomegalovirus exposure and HLA in healthy donors. The PCR used 60 Vbeta and 13 Jbeta primers. TCRdb keeps only in-frame clones here, not all; method: immunoSEQ multiplex PCR. The sample lists fewer than 200,000 clones, roughly 80% occurring once. Looked up from germline, CDR1 is LGHNA and CDR2 is YNFKEQ. The germline V and J ends were trimmed by 0 bases and 1 base, with 7 bases remaining between them. The CDR3 runs 16 residues. The source material was PBMCs. This TCR derives from a woman in her forties or fifties in good health and CMV-seronegative. V and J are TRBV4-2 and TRBJ2-6; D possibly corresponds to TRBD2 (5 bases). CDR3: CASSQESGSGANVLTF. CDR3 in DNA: TGTGCCAGCAGCCAAGAATCGGGGTCTGGGGCCAACGTCCTGACTTTC.